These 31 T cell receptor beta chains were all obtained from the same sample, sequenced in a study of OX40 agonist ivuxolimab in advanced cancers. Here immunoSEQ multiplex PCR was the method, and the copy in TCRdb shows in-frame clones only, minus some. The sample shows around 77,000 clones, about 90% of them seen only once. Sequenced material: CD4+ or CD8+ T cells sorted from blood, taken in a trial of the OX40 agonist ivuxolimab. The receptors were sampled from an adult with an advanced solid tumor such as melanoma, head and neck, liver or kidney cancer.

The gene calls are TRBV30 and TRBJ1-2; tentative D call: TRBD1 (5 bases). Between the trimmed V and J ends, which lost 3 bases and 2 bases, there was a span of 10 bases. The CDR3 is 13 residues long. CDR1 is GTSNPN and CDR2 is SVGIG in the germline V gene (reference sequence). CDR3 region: CAWSNGGNYGYTF. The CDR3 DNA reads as TGTGCCTGGAGCAACGGGGGGAACTATGGCTACACCTTC. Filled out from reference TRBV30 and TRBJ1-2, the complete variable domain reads SQTIHQWPATLVQPVGSPLSLECTVEGTSNPNLYWYRQAAGRGLQLLFYSVGIGQISSEVPQNLSASRPQDRQFILSSKKLLLSDSGFYLCAWSNGGNYGYTFGSGTRLTVV.

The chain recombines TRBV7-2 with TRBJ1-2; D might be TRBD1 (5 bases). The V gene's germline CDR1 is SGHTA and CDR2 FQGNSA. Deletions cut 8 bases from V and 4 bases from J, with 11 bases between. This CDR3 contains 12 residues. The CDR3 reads CASGEGPYGYTF. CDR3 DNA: TGTGCCAGCGGGGAGGGGCCCTATGGCTACACCTTC.

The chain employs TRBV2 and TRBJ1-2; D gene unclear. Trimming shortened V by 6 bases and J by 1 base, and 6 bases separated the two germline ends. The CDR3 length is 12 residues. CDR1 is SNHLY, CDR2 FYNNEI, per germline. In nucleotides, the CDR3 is TGTGCCAGCAGGGCAGATAACTATGGCTACACCTTC. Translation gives CASRADNYGYTF.

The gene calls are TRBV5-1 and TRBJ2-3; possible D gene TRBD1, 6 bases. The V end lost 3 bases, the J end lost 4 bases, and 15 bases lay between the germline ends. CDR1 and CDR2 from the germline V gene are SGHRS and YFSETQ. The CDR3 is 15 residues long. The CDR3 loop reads CASSSLVGAADTQYF. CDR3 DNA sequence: TGCGCCAGCAGCTCCCTTGTGGGGGCGGCAGATACGCAGTATTTT.

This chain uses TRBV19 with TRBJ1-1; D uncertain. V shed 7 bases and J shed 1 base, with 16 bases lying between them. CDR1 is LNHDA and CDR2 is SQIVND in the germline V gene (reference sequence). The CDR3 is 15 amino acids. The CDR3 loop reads CASIPPGNPNTEAFF. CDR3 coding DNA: TGTGCCAGTATCCCTCCCGGGAACCCGAACACTGAAGCTTTCTTT.

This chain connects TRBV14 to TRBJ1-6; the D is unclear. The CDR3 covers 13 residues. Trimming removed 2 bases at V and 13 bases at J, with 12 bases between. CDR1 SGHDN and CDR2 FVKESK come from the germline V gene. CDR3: CASSQRTDRPLHF. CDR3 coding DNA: TGTGCCAGCAGCCAAAGGACCGATAGGCCCCTCCACTTT. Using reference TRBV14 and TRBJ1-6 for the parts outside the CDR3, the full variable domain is EAGVTQFPSHSVIEKGQTVTLRCDPISGHDNLYWYRRVMGKEIKFLLHFVKESKQDESGMPNNRFLAERTGGTYSTLKVQPAELEDSGVYFCASSQRTDRPLHFGNGTRLTVT.

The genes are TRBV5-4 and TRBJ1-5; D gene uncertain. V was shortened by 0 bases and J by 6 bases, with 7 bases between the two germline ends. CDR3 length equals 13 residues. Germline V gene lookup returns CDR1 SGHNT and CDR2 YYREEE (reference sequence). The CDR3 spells CASSLGWGQPQHF. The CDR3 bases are TGTGCCAGCAGCTTGGGATGGGGTCAGCCCCAGCATTTT.

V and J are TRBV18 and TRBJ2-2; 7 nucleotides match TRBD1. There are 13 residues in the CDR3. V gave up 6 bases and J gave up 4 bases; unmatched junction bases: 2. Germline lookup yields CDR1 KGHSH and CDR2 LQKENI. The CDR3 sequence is CASSRQGTGELFF. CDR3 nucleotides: TGTGCCAGCTCGCGACAGGGCACCGGGGAGCTGTTTTTT.

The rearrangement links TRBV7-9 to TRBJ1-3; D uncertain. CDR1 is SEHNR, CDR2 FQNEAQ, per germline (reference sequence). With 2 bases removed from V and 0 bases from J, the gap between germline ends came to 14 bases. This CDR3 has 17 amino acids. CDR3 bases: TGTGCCAGCAGCTTATCCGTAGGTAAACGCTCTGGAAACACCATATATTTT. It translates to CASSLSVGKRSGNTIYF.

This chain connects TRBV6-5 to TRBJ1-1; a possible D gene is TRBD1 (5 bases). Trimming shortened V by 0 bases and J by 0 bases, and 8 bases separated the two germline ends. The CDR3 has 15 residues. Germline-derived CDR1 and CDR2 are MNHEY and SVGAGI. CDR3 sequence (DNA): TGTGCCAGCAGTTACTCCCGGGGGATGAACACTGAAGCTTTCTTT. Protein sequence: CASSYSRGMNTEAFF.

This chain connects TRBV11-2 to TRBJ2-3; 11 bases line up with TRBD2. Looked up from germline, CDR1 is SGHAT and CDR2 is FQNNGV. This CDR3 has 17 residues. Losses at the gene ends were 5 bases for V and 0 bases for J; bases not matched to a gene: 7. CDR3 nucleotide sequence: TGTGCCAGCAGCAGTGGACTAGCGGGCCTCAGCACAGATACGCAGTATTTT. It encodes CASSSGLAGLSTDTQYF. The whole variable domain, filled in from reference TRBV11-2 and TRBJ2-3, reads EAGVAQSPRYKIIEKRQSVAFWCNPISGHATLYWYQQILGQGPKLLIQFQNNGVVDDSQLPKDRFSAERLKGVDSTLKIQPAKLEDSAVYLCASSSGLAGLSTDTQYFGPGTRLTVL.

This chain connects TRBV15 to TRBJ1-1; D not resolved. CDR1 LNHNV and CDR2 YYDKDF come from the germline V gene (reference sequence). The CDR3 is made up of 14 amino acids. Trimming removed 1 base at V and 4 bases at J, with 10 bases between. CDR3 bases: TGTGCCACCAGCAGAGCCGTAGGAGGCACTGAAGCTTTCTTT. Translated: CATSRAVGGTEAFF.

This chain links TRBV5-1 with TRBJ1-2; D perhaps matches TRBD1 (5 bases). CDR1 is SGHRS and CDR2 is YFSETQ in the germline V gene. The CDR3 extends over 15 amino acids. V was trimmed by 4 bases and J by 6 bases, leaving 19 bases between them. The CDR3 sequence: CASSARGTEFDGYTF. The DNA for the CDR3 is TGCGCCAGCAGCGCTCGGGGGACTGAGTTTGATGGCTACACCTTC.

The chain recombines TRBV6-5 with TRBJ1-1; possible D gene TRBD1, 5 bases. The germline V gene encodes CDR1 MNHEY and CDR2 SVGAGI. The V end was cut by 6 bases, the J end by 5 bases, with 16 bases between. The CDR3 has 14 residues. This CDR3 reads CASSSGGTKTEAFF. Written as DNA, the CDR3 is TGTGCCAGCAGCTCTGGAGGGACGAAAACTGAAGCTTTCTTT.

CDR3 residues: CASSLGVGLVGNNEQFF. The CDR3 nucleotides are TGCGCCAGCAGCTTGGGAGTAGGGCTAGTAGGAAACAATGAGCAGTTCTTC. V is TRBV5-1 and J is TRBJ2-1; D is uncertain. Germline V gives CDR1 SGHRS, CDR2 YFSETQ. CDR3 size: 17 residues. Between the trimmed V and J ends, which lost 0 bases and 5 bases, there was a span of 18 bases.

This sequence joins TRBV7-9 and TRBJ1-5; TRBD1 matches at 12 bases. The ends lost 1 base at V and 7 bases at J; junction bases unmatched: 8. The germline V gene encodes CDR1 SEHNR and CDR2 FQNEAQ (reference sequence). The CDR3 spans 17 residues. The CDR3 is CASSLGVGQGARQPQHF. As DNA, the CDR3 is TGTGCCAGCAGCTTAGGGGTGGGACAGGGGGCAAGGCAGCCCCAGCATTTT. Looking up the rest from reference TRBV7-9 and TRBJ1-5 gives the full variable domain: DTGVSQNPRHKITKRGQNVTFRCDPISEHNRLYWYRQTLGQGPEFLTYFQNEAQLEKSRLLSDRFSAERPKGSFSTLEIQRTEQGDSAMYLCASSLGVGQGARQPQHFGDGTRLSIL.

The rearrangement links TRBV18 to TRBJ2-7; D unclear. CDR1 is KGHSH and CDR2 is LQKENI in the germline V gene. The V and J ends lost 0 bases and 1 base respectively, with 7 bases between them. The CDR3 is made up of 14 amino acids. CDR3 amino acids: CASSPPYGSYEQYF. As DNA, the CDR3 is TGTGCCAGCTCACCACCATATGGGTCCTACGAGCAGTACTTC.

The DNA of the CDR3 is TGTGCCAGCAGCTTAGAGGACTACAACTACGAGCAGTACTTC. It yields the protein CASSLEDYNYEQYF. This chain joins TRBV11-2 and TRBJ2-7, with D maybe TRBD2 (6 bases). The length of the CDR3 is 14 residues. V gave up 0 bases and J gave up 3 bases, with 9 bases separating them. Germline V lookup: CDR1 SGHAT, CDR2 FQNNGV.

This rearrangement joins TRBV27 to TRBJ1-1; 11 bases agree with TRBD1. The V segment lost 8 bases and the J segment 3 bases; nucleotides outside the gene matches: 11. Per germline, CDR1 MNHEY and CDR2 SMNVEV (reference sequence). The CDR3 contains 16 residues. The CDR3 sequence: CASGNGQGARDTEAFF. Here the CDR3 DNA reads TGTGCCAGCGGTAATGGACAGGGGGCAAGGGACACTGAAGCTTTCTTT.

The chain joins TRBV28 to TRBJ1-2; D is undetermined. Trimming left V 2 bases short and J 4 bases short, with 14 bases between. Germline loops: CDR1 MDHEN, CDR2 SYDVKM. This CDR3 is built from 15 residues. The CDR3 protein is CASSLEVALAYGYTF. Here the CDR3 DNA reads TGTGCCAGCAGTTTAGAGGTGGCGCTGGCCTATGGCTACACCTTC.

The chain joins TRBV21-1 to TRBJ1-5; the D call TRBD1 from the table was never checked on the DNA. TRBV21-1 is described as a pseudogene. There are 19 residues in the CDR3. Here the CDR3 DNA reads TGTGCCAGCAGCAACTCCCAGAAATCTGACAGGGGGCATAATCAGCCCCAGCATTTT. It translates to CASSNSQKSDRGHNQPQHF.

Here the CDR3 reads CAKGRLRTSGANVLTF. In DNA form, the CDR3 reads TGTGCCAAAGGGAGACTCAGAACGTCTGGGGCCAACGTCCTGACTTTC. J is TRBJ2-6 and V is TRBV21-1; the D segment call TRBD2 is taken from the table without a DNA check. TRBV21-1 is a pseudogene segment. This CDR3 spans 16 amino acids.

The CDR3 DNA reads TGTGCCAGCAGGACGGAGAAACTGTTTTTT. Translated, it gives CASRTEKLFF. The chain recombines TRBV2 with TRBJ1-4; D call uncertain. With 6 bases removed from V and 11 bases from J, the gap between germline ends came to 7 bases. Per germline, CDR1 SNHLY and CDR2 FYNNEI. This CDR3 comprises 10 residues.

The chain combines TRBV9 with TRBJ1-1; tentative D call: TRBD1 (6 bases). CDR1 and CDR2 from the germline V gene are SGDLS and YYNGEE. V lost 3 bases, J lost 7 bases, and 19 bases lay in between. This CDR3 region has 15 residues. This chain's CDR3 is CASSANPGHSREAFF. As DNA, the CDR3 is TGTGCCAGCAGCGCTAACCCGGGACATTCTCGTGAAGCTTTCTTT. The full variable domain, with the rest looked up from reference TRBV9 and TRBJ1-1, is DSGVTQTPKHLITATGQRVTLRCSPRSGDLSVYWYQQSLDQGLQFLIQYYNGEERAKGNILERFSAQQFPDLHSELNLSSLELGDSALYFCASSANPGHSREAFFGQGTRLTVV.

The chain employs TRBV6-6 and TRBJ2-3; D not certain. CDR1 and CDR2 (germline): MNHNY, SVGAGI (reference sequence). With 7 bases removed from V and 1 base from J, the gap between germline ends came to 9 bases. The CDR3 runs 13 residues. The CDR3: CASTAAGTDTQYF. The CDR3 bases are TGTGCCAGCACCGCGGCCGGCACAGATACGCAGTATTTT.

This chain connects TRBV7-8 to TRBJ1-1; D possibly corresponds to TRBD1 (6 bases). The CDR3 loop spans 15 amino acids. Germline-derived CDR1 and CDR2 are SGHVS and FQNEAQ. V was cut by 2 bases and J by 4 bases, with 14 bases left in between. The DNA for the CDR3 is TGTGCCAGCAGCTTATGGGGCGGGGGCGGCACTGAAGCTTTCTTT. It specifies CASSLWGGGGTEAFF.

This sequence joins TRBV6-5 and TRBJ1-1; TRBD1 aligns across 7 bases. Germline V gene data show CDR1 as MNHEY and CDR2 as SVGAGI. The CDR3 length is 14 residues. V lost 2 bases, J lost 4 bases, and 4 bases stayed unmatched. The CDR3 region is CASSYDRAATEAFF. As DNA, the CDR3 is TGTGCCAGCAGTTACGACAGGGCGGCCACTGAAGCTTTCTTT.

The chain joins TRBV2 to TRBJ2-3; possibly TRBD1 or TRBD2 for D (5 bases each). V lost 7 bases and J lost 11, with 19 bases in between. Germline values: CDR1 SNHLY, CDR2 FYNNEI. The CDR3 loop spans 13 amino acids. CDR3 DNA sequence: TGTGCCAGCACTCCCCCTGGGGCTAGCAAGCAGTATTTT. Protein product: CASTPPGASKQYF.

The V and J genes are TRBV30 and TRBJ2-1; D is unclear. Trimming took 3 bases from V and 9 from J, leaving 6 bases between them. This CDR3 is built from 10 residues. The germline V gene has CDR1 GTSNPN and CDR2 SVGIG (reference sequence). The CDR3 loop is CAWRGTEQFF. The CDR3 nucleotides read TGTGCCTGGAGGGGAACTGAGCAGTTCTTC.

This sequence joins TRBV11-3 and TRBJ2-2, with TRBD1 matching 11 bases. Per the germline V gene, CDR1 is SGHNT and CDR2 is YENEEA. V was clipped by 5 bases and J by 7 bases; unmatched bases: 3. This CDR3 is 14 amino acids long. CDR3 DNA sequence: TGTGCCAGCAGCACGGGACAGGGGGGCGGGGAGCTGTTTTTT. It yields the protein CASSTGQGGGELFF.

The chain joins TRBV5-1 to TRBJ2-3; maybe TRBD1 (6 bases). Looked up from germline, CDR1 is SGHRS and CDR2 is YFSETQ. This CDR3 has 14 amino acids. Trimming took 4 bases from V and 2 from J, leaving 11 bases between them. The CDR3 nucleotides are TGCGCCAGCAGCGGCGGACAGACCACAGATACGCAGTATTTT. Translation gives CASSGGQTTDTQYF.